Presented here are 28 T cell receptor beta chains from one specimen sequenced in a study of neurological immune-mediated disorders. From the 5' RACE reads, TCRdb called clonotypes with MiXCR, one entry per CDR3 protein. The sample yields under 40,000 distinct CDR3 sequences, under 4% seen once. The time point was: longitudinal time-point 1 (baseline). Sample: PBMCs. These receptors originate from an older woman with multiple sclerosis.

This clonotype was seen repeatedly, ten times or more. The chain is built from TRBV18 and TRBJ2-3; 11 bases match TRBD1. This CDR3 has 22 residues. The junction had 21 bases not matched to a gene; V was cut back by 3 bases and J by 1 base. In germline, CDR1 is KGHSH, CDR2 LQKENI. In nucleotides, the CDR3 is TGTGCCAGCTCACCGACAGGTCCCGCCGGGACAGGGGGAAAATTTGGCACAGATACGCAGTATTTT. It encodes CASSPTGPAGTGGKFGTDTQYF.

This clonotype was detected many times. This chain joins TRBV20-1 and TRBJ1-3; D is unclear. Germline CDR1 is DFQATT and CDR2 is SNEGSKA (reference sequence). V lost 2 bases and J lost 0, with 20 bases in between. The CDR3 consists of 18 residues. The DNA for the CDR3 is TGCAGTGCTAGACGCGGCAGCGGTTTGAAACCCTCTGGAAACACCATATATTTT. This encodes CSARRGSGLKPSGNTIYF.

Only a few counts were recorded for this clonotype. A much larger clone sits a single nucleotide away, making a read error possible. The genes are TRBV28 and TRBJ2-7; 8 bases map to TRBD2. The trim removed 8 bases at V and 7 bases at J, leaving 7 bases unmatched. CDR3 length: 12 amino acids. Germline CDR1 reads MDHEN; CDR2 reads SYDVKM. This chain's CDR3 is CASGGTRKEQYF. The CDR3 DNA reads TGTGCCAGCGGGGGGACTAGGAAAGAGCAGTACTTC. Variable domain in full (rest from reference TRBV28 and TRBJ2-7): DVKVTQSSRYLVKRTGEKVFLECVQDMDHENMFWYRQDPGLGLRLIYFSYDVKMKEKGDIPEGYSVSREKKERFSLILESASTNQTSMYLCASGGTRKEQYFGPGTRLTVT.

Many counts were recorded for this clonotype. Since a much larger clone is just one base distant, this may be a read error. It is likely a read error, because the conserved phenylalanine at the end of the CDR3 is missing. The chain is built from TRBV7-9 and TRBJ1-6; a possible D gene is TRBD1 (6 bases). Germline-derived CDR1 and CDR2 are SEHNR and FQNEAQ (reference sequence). The V and J ends lost 6 bases and 7 bases respectively, with 13 bases between them. The CDR3 runs to 14 residues. The CDR3: CASRTDSSNSPLHC. In nucleotides, the CDR3 is TGTGCCAGCAGAACGGACAGTTCGAATTCACCCCTCCACTGT.

This clonotype was seen repeatedly, ten times or more. V and J are TRBV5-1 and TRBJ2-1; 10 positions agree with TRBD2. Germline CDR1 and CDR2: SGHRS and YFSETQ. V lost 7 bases, J lost 8 bases, and 12 bases stayed unmatched. CDR3 length: 15 amino acids. DNA of the CDR3: TGCGCCAGCTCACATAGCGGGGGGTCGACCCATGAGCAGTTCTTC. This codes for CASSHSGGSTHEQFF.

This clonotype was recorded at least ten times. V and J are TRBV20-1 and TRBJ1-2; maybe TRBD1 (5 bases). Germline V gene lookup returns CDR1 DFQATT and CDR2 SNEGSKA (reference sequence). V lost 6 bases and J 0 bases, leaving 11 bases between the germline ends. The length of the CDR3 is 13 residues. CDR3 protein: CSAWDGANYGYTF. CDR3 nucleotides: TGCAGTGCCTGGGACGGAGCTAACTATGGCTACACCTTC.

This clonotype was picked up many times. The chain recombines TRBV7-6 with TRBJ1-3, with D tentatively TRBD1 (5 bases). Germline CDR1 SGHVS, CDR2 FNYEAQ. CDR3 length: 16 amino acids. Trimming shortened V by 5 bases and J by 3 bases, and 17 bases separated the two germline ends. The CDR3, as DNA: TGTGCCAGCAGCCCAGATGGGCAGGGACGTGGAAACACCATATATTTT. Translated, it gives CASSPDGQGRGNTIYF.

This clonotype has ten or more counts. J is TRBJ2-1 and V is TRBV24-1; 8 bases align to TRBD1. CDR1 is KGHDR and CDR2 is SFDVKD in the germline V gene. The V gene end was trimmed by 5 bases and the J gene end by 2 bases; junction bases not matched to a gene: 4. The CDR3 is made up of 15 amino acids. CDR3 sequence (DNA): TGTGCCACCAGTGGTACAGGGGGGCCCTACAATGAGCAGTTCTTC. Translated: CATSGTGGPYNEQFF.

This clonotype was counted ten times or more. The gene calls are TRBV20-1 and TRBJ1-2, with 9 positions matching TRBD1. Germline CDR1 reads DFQATT; CDR2 reads SNEGSKA (reference sequence). The V segment lost 6 bases and the J segment 7 bases; nucleotides outside the gene matches: 12. The CDR3 totals 14 residues. For the CDR3, the DNA is TGCAGTGCGCGAGACAGGGGGAGGTCGGTTGGCTACACCTTC. Translating gives CSARDRGRSVGYTF.

This clonotype was found many times. This chain connects TRBV6-2 or TRBV6-3 to TRBJ2-7, with TRBD1 matching 7 bases. The CDR3 runs 14 residues. V gave up 4 bases and J gave up 8 bases; unmatched junction bases: 11. Germline CDR1 MNHEY, CDR2 SVGEGT. In nucleotides, the CDR3 is TGTGCCAGCAGTTCTTCCGGGACAGCTTTCCAGCAGTACTTC. Amino acids: CASSSSGTAFQQYF.

Ten or more counts support this clonotype. The rearrangement uses TRBV3-1 and TRBJ2-7; maybe TRBD2 (5 bases). The length of the CDR3 is 15 residues. Germline V gene lookup returns CDR1 LGHDT and CDR2 YNNKEL (reference sequence). V was cut by 2 bases and J by 0 bases, with 11 bases left in between. The DNA of the CDR3 is TGTGCCAGCAGCCAAACCAGCGGATCCTCCTACGAGCAGTACTTC. It translates to CASSQTSGSSYEQYF.

This clonotype was seen ten or more times. The chain uses TRBV6-6 and TRBJ2-2, with no clear D. Trimming shortened V by 6 bases and J by 5 bases, and 10 bases separated the two germline ends. The length of the CDR3 is 13 residues. Germline values: CDR1 MNHNY, CDR2 SVGAGI (reference sequence). CDR3 nucleotide sequence: TGTGCCAGCAGCCACACCTTAACCGGGGAGCTGTTTTTT. This codes for CASSHTLTGELFF.

This clonotype appeared many times. DNA of the CDR3: TGTGCCAGCAGCTTAAGGGCCAACAATCAGCCCCAGCATTTT. Protein sequence: CASSLRANNQPQHF. The chain employs TRBV7-6 and TRBJ1-5; D is unresolved. In germline, CDR1 is SGHVS, CDR2 FNYEAQ. V lost 2 bases to trimming and J lost 3 bases, with 8 bases between them. This CDR3 spans 14 amino acids. The full variable domain, in which reference TRBV7-6 and TRBJ1-5 provide the parts outside the CDR3, is GAGVSQSPRYKVTKRGQDVALRCDPISGHVSLYWYRQALGQGPEFLTYFNYEAQQDKSGLPNDRFSAERPEGSISTLTIQRTEQRDSAMYRCASSLRANNQPQHFGDGTRLSIL.

The chain is built from TRBV5-1 and TRBJ2-1; D is unresolved. Trimming took off 0 bases at V and 0 bases at J, with 10 bases between the two ends. Germline V gene lookup returns CDR1 SGHRS and CDR2 YFSETQ. The CDR3 consists of 16 residues. CDR3 residues: CASSLVPLSSYNEQFF. CDR3 nucleotide sequence: TGCGCCAGCAGCTTGGTTCCTCTAAGCTCCTACAATGAGCAGTTCTTC.

This clonotype was counted ten times or more. This sequence joins TRBV14 and TRBJ1-2; D unresolved. CDR3 length: 12 amino acids. Between the trimmed V and J ends, which lost 1 base and 7 bases, there was a span of 7 bases. The germline gives CDR1 SGHDN, CDR2 FVKESK. The CDR3 spells CASSQVGIGYTF. CDR3 DNA sequence: TGTGCCAGCAGCCAAGTGGGGATTGGCTACACCTTC.

This clonotype has ten or more counts. The genes are TRBV20-1 and TRBJ2-7; 11 nucleotides match TRBD2. CDR3 length: 13 amino acids. The germline CDR1 and CDR2 sequences are DFQATT and SNEGSKA (reference sequence). V lost 6 bases, J lost 4 bases, and 5 bases stayed unmatched. CDR3 protein: CSADSGGVYEQYF. The CDR3 nucleotides read TGCAGTGCGGATAGCGGGGGGGTTTACGAGCAGTACTTC.

This clonotype was seen repeatedly, ten times or more. The chain carries TRBV5-1 and TRBJ1-1; D possibly corresponds to TRBD1 (5 bases). The germline V gene encodes CDR1 SGHRS and CDR2 YFSETQ. The CDR3 runs 16 residues. V was clipped by 0 bases and J by 1 base, with 13 bases between them. This chain's CDR3 is CASSLVGTGGNTEAFF. In nucleotides, the CDR3 is TGCGCCAGCAGCTTGGTCGGTACTGGGGGGAACACTGAAGCTTTCTTT.

This clonotype occurred many times. The chain combines TRBV20-1 with TRBJ1-1; maybe TRBD1 (5 bases). The CDR3 is made up of 13 amino acids. Per germline, CDR1 DFQATT and CDR2 SNEGSKA (reference sequence). Trimming left V 8 bases short and J 3 bases short, with 16 bases between. The CDR3, as DNA: TGCAGTCCCTCCGGGGCCTCTCACACTGAAGCTTTCTTT. Amino acid sequence: CSPSGASHTEAFF.

This clonotype showed up many times. V usage is TRBV5-1 and J usage is TRBJ2-2; a possible D gene is TRBD1 (5 bases). The CDR3 contains 15 residues. CDR1 and CDR2 (germline): SGHRS, YFSETQ. Trimming removed 1 base from V and 1 base from J, with 8 bases in between. The CDR3 sequence is CASSLRGKNTGELFF. DNA of the CDR3: TGCGCCAGCAGCTTGAGGGGAAAGAACACCGGGGAGCTGTTTTTT.

Many counts were recorded for this clonotype. The rearrangement joins TRBV23-1 to TRBJ1-5; D gene unclear. TRBV23-1 is noted as an ORF with a role that remains uncertain. CDR3 length: 16 residues. Trimming pared 3 bases from V and 4 bases from J, leaving 16 bases between. The CDR3 spells CASSHRIGKENQPQHF. DNA of the CDR3: TGCGCCAGCAGTCATAGAATCGGCAAGGAGAATCAGCCCCAGCATTTT.

This clonotype was picked up many times. The chain couples TRBV2 to TRBJ1-5; 8 nucleotides agree with TRBD1. Germline CDR1 reads SNHLY; CDR2 reads FYNNEI. V gave up 6 bases and J gave up 2 bases; unmatched junction bases: 12. This CDR3 has 17 amino acids. The CDR3 coding sequence is TGTGCCAGCAGAGGGACAGGTCGGCGTTTGGGCAATCAGCCCCAGCATTTT. Its translation: CASRGTGRRLGNQPQHF.

By share, this clonotype ranks as medium-sized. The V call is TRBV28, the J call TRBJ2-7, with TRBD1 matching 8 bases. The CDR3 extends over 15 amino acids. V lost 3 bases and J lost 4; bases outside the gene matches: 8. CDR1 and CDR2 from the germline V gene are MDHEN and SYDVKM. The CDR3 nucleotides are TGTGCCAGCAGTTTCCCGGGGCAGGGGGCTTACGAGCAGTACTTC. Translated: CASSFPGQGAYEQYF.

This clonotype was seen at least ten times. The chain carries TRBV24-1 and TRBJ2-2; 9 bases match TRBD2. This CDR3 contains 19 residues. Germline V gene sequence: CDR1 KGHDR, CDR2 SFDVKD. The junction had 14 bases not matched to a gene; V was cut back by 7 bases and J by 0 bases. CDR3 nucleotide sequence: TGTGCCACCAGCCCATTTAGCCAGACTAGCGGAGCGAACACCGGGGAGCTGTTTTTT. Its protein product is CATSPFSQTSGANTGELFF.

In its sample, this clonotype was seen many times. This chain uses TRBV5-1 with TRBJ2-7, with D perhaps being TRBD1 or TRBD2 (5 bases each). Germline values: CDR1 SGHRS, CDR2 YFSETQ. The CDR3 runs 14 residues. Trimming removed 4 bases at V and 6 bases at J, with 17 bases between. CDR3 nucleotides: TGCGCCAGCAGCCCACTACTTCCGGGACGCGAGCAGTACTTC. It codes for CASSPLLPGREQYF.

This clonotype was counted ten times or more. This sequence joins TRBV20-1 and TRBJ2-7, with TRBD1 identical over 9 bases. The V segment lost 6 bases and the J segment 3 bases; nucleotides outside the gene matches: 9. Germline V CDR1 and CDR2: DFQATT, SNEGSKA (reference sequence). The CDR3 spans 14 residues. CDR3 loop: CSASDRGTLYEQYF. The CDR3 DNA reads as TGCAGTGCATCTGACAGGGGGACGCTCTACGAGCAGTACTTC.

This clonotype was counted many times. This chain connects TRBV27 to TRBJ2-1, with D perhaps TRBD2 (7 bases). Trimming shortened V by 3 bases and J by 7 bases, and 16 bases separated the two germline ends. The CDR3 has 15 amino acids. Per germline, CDR1 MNHEY and CDR2 SMNVEV (reference sequence). The CDR3 reads CASSLRAGEGNEQFF. As DNA, the CDR3 is TGTGCCAGCAGTTTGAGGGCAGGGGAGGGAAATGAGCAGTTCTTC.

By share of the sample, this clonotype is medium-sized. The chain has TRBV5-1 and TRBJ1-1; D might be TRBD1 (5 bases). The CDR3 runs to 11 residues. Between the trimmed V and J ends, which lost 4 bases and 7 bases, there was a span of 8 bases. Germline values: CDR1 SGHRS, CDR2 YFSETQ. DNA of the CDR3: TGCGCCAGCAGCGACAGTATTGAAGCTTTCTTT. Translated, it gives CASSDSIEAFF.

This clonotype was detected only a few times. V usage is TRBV2 and J usage is TRBJ2-7; D remains ambiguous. The CDR3 extends over 11 amino acids. V was shortened by 6 bases and J by 2 bases, with 5 bases between the two germline ends. The germline gives CDR1 SNHLY, CDR2 FYNNEI. The CDR3 spells CASRSTYEQYF. CDR3 bases: TGTGCCAGCAGGTCGACCTACGAGCAGTACTTC.